The sample holds one count of the clone carrying this T cell receptor (beta chain). Its specificity is unknown. The data derive from a study of T cells after posttransplantation cyclophosphamide. Sequencing was performed with immunoSEQ multiplex PCR; in TCRdb, only in-frame clones are kept and a portion is missing. The sample holds under 20,000 clones, approximately 69% seen once. General observations from the study: Later blood repertoires were often dominated by clones from the donor CD8+ memory compartment. TRB clonality was highly associated with recipient CMV seropositivity and reactivation. Tissue-infiltrating T cells from skin or gut overlapped little with blood T cells.

This CDR3 has 14 amino acids. The V and J ends lost 5 bases and 2 bases, in that order; junction bases with no gene match: 2. Germline V gene sequence: CDR1 MNHEY, CDR2 SVGAGI. Busulfan-fludarabine conditioning, marrow transplant, and cyclophosphamide on days +3 and +4 were administered. The clonotype was recovered from a young adult male patient who received an allogeneic stem cell transplant from a related donor, was CMV-positive, and had acute GVHD only. Some T cells may possibly be graft donor cells. The sequenced sample was PBMCs, obtained after an allogeneic stem cell transplant with post-transplant cyclophosphamide. V is TRBV6-5 and J is TRBJ1-2; TRBD1 aligns across 10 bases. CDR3 nucleotides: TGTGCCAGCAGTCCGGGACAGGGGAACTATGGCTACACCTTC. Translation: CASSPGQGNYGYTF.